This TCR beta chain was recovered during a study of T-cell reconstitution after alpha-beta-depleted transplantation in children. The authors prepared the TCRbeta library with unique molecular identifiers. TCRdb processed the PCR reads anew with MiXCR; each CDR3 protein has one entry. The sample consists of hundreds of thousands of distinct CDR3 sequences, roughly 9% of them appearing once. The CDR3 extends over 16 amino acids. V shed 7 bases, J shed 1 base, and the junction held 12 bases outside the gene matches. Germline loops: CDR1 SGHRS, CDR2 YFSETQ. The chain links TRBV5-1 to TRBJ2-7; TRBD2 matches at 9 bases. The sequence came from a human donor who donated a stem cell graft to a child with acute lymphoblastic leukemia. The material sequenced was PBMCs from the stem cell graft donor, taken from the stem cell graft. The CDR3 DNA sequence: TGCGCCAGCCGAACCGGGGCTAGCGGGGTTTCCTACGAGCAGTACTTC. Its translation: CASRTGASGVSYEQYF.